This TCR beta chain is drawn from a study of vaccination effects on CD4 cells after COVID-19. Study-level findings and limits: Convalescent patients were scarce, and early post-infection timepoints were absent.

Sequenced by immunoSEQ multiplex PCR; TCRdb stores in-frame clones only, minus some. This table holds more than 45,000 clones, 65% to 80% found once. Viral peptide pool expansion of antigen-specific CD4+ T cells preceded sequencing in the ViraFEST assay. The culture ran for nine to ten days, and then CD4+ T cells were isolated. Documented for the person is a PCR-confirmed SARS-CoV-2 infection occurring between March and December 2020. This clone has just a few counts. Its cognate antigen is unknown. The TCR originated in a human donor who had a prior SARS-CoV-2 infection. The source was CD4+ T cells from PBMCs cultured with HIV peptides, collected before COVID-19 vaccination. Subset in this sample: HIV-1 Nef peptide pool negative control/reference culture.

The CDR3 protein is CASSQGRWTQYF. CDR3 nucleotide sequence: TGTGCCAGCAGCCAAGGACGTTGGACCCAGTACTTC. The rearrangement joins TRBV3-1 (or the pseudogene TRBV3-2) to TRBJ2-5; D is undetermined. CDR3 length: 12 amino acids. Trimming took 1 base from V and 7 from J, leaving 7 bases between them. Germline assignment: CDR1 LGHDT and CDR2 YNNKEL (reference sequence).